A selection of T cell receptor beta chains follows, all from one sample in a study of blood T cells in healthy people across ages. Using its own MiXCR run on the 5' RACE reads, TCRdb lists one record per CDR3 protein. The table has about 1,000,000 distinct CDR3 sequences, 40% to 50% seen once. The specimen sequenced was blood. Source of these receptors: a woman aged 60-75 years in good health. CDR3s include the opening cysteine and the closing phenylalanine or tryptophan. D genes are given only for firm matches. Clone size is not always given. Where it is, it says once, few, many or a class for expanded clones.

d_call j_call clone_size v_call cdr3_aa cdr3_nt
NA TRBJ2-7 NA TRBV4-2 CASSQGGVPSYEQYF TGTGCCAGCAGCCAAGGTGGAGTCCCGTCCTACGAGCAGTACTTC
NA TRBJ2-7 NA TRBV11-1 CASSSQARSYEQYF TGTGCCAGCAGCTCACAGGCCCGGTCCTACGAGCAGTACTTC
TRBD1 TRBJ2-3 NA TRBV10-2 CASSQGVGSDTQYF TGCGCCAGCAGCCAGGGGGTAGGGTCAGATACGCAGTATTTT
NA TRBJ2-7 NA TRBV5-5 CASSLTPGSSYEQYF TGTGCCAGCAGCTTAACCCCAGGGTCCTCCTACGAGCAGTACTTC
NA TRBJ1-6 few TRBV10-3 CAIKNTGAGSPLHF TGTGCCATCAAGAATACGGGGGCAGGTTCACCCCTCCACTTT
NA TRBJ2-1 many TRBV29-1 CSVVGGLAGSYNEQFF TGCAGCGTTGTAGGGGGGCTAGCAGGCTCCTACAATGAGCAGTTCTTC
NA TRBJ2-5 NA TRBV6-2/TRBV6-3 CASSYILEETQYF TGTGCCAGCAGTTACATACTAGAGGAGACCCAGTACTTC
NA TRBJ2-1 NA TRBV20-1 CSARDAERVDEQFF TGCAGTGCTAGAGATGCGGAGCGGGTAGATGAGCAGTTCTTC
NA TRBJ2-5 NA TRBV15 CATSIGGPAETQYF TGTGCCACCAGCATCGGGGGACCGGCCGAGACCCAGTACTTC
NA TRBJ1-4 NA TRBV28 CASRQPVPEKLFF TGTGCCAGCAGACAACCGGTCCCCGAAAAACTGTTTTTT
NA TRBJ1-1 NA TRBV15 CATSRVEREAFF TGCGCCACCAGCAGGGTTGAGCGTGAAGCTTTCTTT
TRBD2 TRBJ2-1 few TRBV4-1 CASSQDRAGGPHNEQFF TGCGCCAGCAGCCAAGATAGGGCGGGAGGGCCCCACAATGAGCAGTTCTTC
NA TRBJ2-5 few TRBV7-9 CASSPSAGQETQYF TGTGCCAGCAGCCCCTCTGCGGGACAAGAGACCCAGTACTTC
NA TRBJ1-2 NA TRBV11-2 CASSLAPLWRDGDGYTF TGTGCCAGCAGCTTAGCCCCCCTTTGGAGGGACGGGGATGGCTACACCTTC
NA TRBJ1-2 NA TRBV12-3/TRBV12-4 CASSLKRTLNYGYTF TGTGCCAGCAGTTTAAAGCGGACGCTTAACTATGGCTACACCTTC
TRBD2 TRBJ2-1 NA TRBV11-2 CASSLLGGPLNEQFF TGTGCCAGCAGCTTATTGGGAGGGCCCCTCAATGAGCAGTTCTTC
TRBD1 TRBJ2-7 few TRBV27 CASSTRTGPSYEQYF TGTGCCAGCAGTACCCGGACAGGGCCCTCCTACGAGCAGTACTTC
NA TRBJ2-3 NA TRBV7-9 CASSLPGRNTDTQYF TGTGCCAGCAGCTTACCCGGGAGAAACACAGATACGCAGTATTTT
NA TRBJ2-7 NA TRBV12-3/TRBV12-4 CASSLNIGGFSYEQYF TGTGCCAGCAGTTTGAATATCGGGGGCTTCAGCTACGAGCAGTACTTC
TRBD2 TRBJ2-3 few TRBV4-1 CASSQLPAGASTDTQYF TGCGCCAGCAGCCAACTACCCGCGGGAGCCAGCACAGATACGCAGTATTTT
TRBD1 TRBJ1-4 few TRBV7-8 CASSPRMGQWGRASNEKLFF TGTGCCAGCAGCCCGCGAATGGGACAGTGGGGCCGGGCTTCGAATGAAAAACTGTTTTTT
NA TRBJ2-7 NA TRBV20-1 CSARPSGVTGAGNEQYF TGCAGTGCTAGGCCGTCAGGTGTAACGGGAGCGGGTAATGAGCAGTACTTC
NA TRBJ2-7 NA TRBV7-9 CASSEVEAGTYEQYF TGTGCCAGTAGCGAAGTTGAGGCGGGCACCTACGAGCAGTACTTC
TRBD2 TRBJ2-3 NA TRBV29-1 CNVILAGGADTQYF TGCAACGTTATATTAGCGGGAGGGGCAGATACGCAGTATTTT
TRBD2 TRBJ2-5 NA TRBV6-2/TRBV6-3 CASRSSGIGETQYF TGTGCCAGCAGGAGTAGCGGGATCGGGGAGACCCAGTACTTC
NA TRBJ2-1 few TRBV12-3/TRBV12-4 CASSPDSPLNEQFF TGTGCCAGCAGTCCAGACAGTCCGCTCAATGAGCAGTTCTTC
NA TRBJ2-4 NA TRBV5-1 CASLGTGYF TGCGCCAGCTTGGGAACAGGGTACTTC
TRBD2 TRBJ2-7 few TRBV15 CATSNDQTGTSPYEQYF TGTGCCACCAGCAATGACCAGACCGGGACTAGCCCCTACGAGCAGTACTTC
TRBD2 TRBJ2-3 NA TRBV2 CASRDVAGGLGDTQYF TGTGCCAGCAGGGACGTAGCGGGAGGGCTCGGCGATACGCAGTATTTT
NA TRBJ2-7 NA TRBV20-1 CSATPWGPKPFHFIHEQYF TGCAGTGCTACGCCGTGGGGTCCAAAACCATTCCACTTTATTCACGAGCAGTACTTC
TRBD1 TRBJ2-2 NA TRBV2 CASSEIGGESGELFF TGTGCCAGCAGTGAAATAGGGGGCGAGTCCGGGGAGCTGTTTTTT
TRBD1 TRBJ2-1 NA TRBV28 CASSPAGTEGYNEQFF TGTGCCAGCAGCCCTGCCGGGACAGAGGGGTACAATGAGCAGTTCTTC
TRBD1 TRBJ1-6 NA TRBV3-1 CASSQVAGGHSPLHF TGTGCCAGCAGCCAAGTTGCAGGGGGACACTCACCCCTCCACTTT
NA TRBJ1-4 NA TRBV5-1 CASSRGSTNEKLFF TGCGCCAGCAGCAGGGGGTCCACTAATGAAAAACTGTTTTTT
TRBD1 TRBJ1-5 NA TRBV20-1 CSASITGTGGLQPQHF TGCAGTGCTAGCATTACCGGGACAGGGGGCCTTCAGCCCCAGCATTTT
NA TRBJ2-1 NA TRBV4-1 CASSQELAARYNEQFF TGCGCCAGCAGCCAAGAACTAGCAGCAAGATACAATGAGCAGTTCTTC
TRBD1 TRBJ2-7 NA TRBV29-1 CSVTTGDYEQYF TGCAGCGTTACCACAGGGGACTACGAGCAGTACTTC
NA TRBJ2-1 few TRBV3-1 CASSQVRGRLNEQFF TGTGCCAGCAGCCAAGTGAGGGGAAGGTTGAATGAGCAGTTCTTC
NA TRBJ1-2 NA TRBV4-1 CASSQDERDSRGYTF TGCGCCAGCAGCCAAGATGAGAGGGATAGTAGAGGCTACACCTTC
NA TRBJ2-7 NA TRBV5-1 CASSLLGVNRVLTYYEQYF TGCGCCAGCAGCTTACTTGGAGTCAACAGGGTCCTCACTTACTACGAGCAGTACTTC
TRBD1 TRBJ2-1 once TRBV4-1 CASSQGQGAADNEQFF TGCGCCAGCAGCCAGGGACAGGGGGCGGCGGACAATGAGCAGTTCTTC
TRBD2 TRBJ2-5 NA TRBV20-1 CSARDRWGGETQYF TGCAGTGCTAGAGATAGGTGGGGGGGAGAGACCCAGTACTTC
NA TRBJ1-5 once TRBV27 CASRQGERPQHF TGTGCCAGCAGACAGGGAGAAAGGCCCCAGCATTTT
NA TRBJ2-3 NA TRBV27 CASRGHDTDTQYF TGTGCCAGCAGAGGCCATGACACAGATACGCAGTATTTT
TRBD2 TRBJ2-7 few TRBV11-2 CASSLGAGGSLSYEQYF TGTGCCAGCAGCTTAGGGGCGGGGGGCTCCCTATCCTACGAGCAGTACTTC
NA TRBJ2-7 NA TRBV30 CAWSLPVTGPSSYEQYF TGTGCCTGGAGTCTCCCCGTAACAGGGCCGAGCTCCTACGAGCAGTACTTC
TRBD1 TRBJ2-7 few TRBV10-3 CAIRGGQGPSYEQYF TGTGCCATCAGGGGGGGACAGGGGCCATCCTACGAGCAGTACTTC
TRBD1 TRBJ1-2 many TRBV20-1 CSALDRGFYTF TGCAGTGCCCTGGACAGGGGGTTCTACACCTTC
TRBD2 TRBJ2-3 NA TRBV20-1 CSASKGGPQDTQYF TGCAGTGCTAGTAAGGGAGGGCCGCAAGATACGCAGTATTTT
NA TRBJ1-5 NA TRBV7-3 CASFEQPEGRQPQHF TGTGCCAGCTTTGAACAGCCAGAGGGACGTCAGCCCCAGCATTTT
NA TRBJ2-3 few TRBV7-9 CASSGSYSTDTQYF TGTGCCAGCAGCGGCAGCTATAGCACAGATACGCAGTATTTT
NA TRBJ2-5 NA TRBV9 CASSVATGRGQTQYF TGTGCCAGCAGCGTAGCTACGGGACGGGGGCAGACCCAGTACTTC
TRBD2 TRBJ2-1 NA TRBV27 CASRSGRYNEQFF TGTGCCAGCAGAAGCGGGAGGTACAATGAGCAGTTCTTC